Below are 3 T cell receptor beta chains sequenced from a single sample in a study of cytomegalovirus exposure and HLA in healthy donors. With 60 Vbeta and 13 Jbeta primers, the PCR was carried out. Libraries were prepared by immunoSEQ multiplex PCR; TCRdb keeps only in-frame clonotypes and omits some of them. The table has 200,000 or so clones, around 79% seen once. The specimen was PBMCs. The receptor source for this set is a male donor in good health and CMV-seropositive.

The V and J genes are TRBV7-2 and TRBJ1-4, with D possibly matching TRBD1 (6 bases). The V end was cut by 1 base, the J end by 7 bases, with 10 bases between. The CDR3 covers 14 residues. Germline CDR1 reads SGHTA; CDR2 reads FQGNSA. CDR3 nucleotide sequence: TGTGCCAGCAGCTTAGGGGGGCGTCTTGAAAAACTGTTTTTT. This codes for CASSLGGRLEKLFF.

This clone occurred once. V is TRBV2 and J is TRBJ2-4; weak D call: TRBD2 (5 bases). V was shortened by 7 bases and J by 1 base, with 11 bases between the two germline ends. This CDR3 contains 14 residues. From germline, CDR1 is SNHLY and CDR2 FYNNEI. The CDR3 nucleotides read TGTGCCAGCACTCGACGGAGGGCCAAAAACATTCAGTACTTC. This gives the protein CASTRRRAKNIQYF.

The gene calls are TRBV6-1 and TRBJ2-3; D may be TRBD2 (5 bases). V lost 3 bases and J lost 3, with 22 bases in between. CDR3 size: 18 residues. Germline assignment: CDR1 MNHNS and CDR2 SASEGT. The CDR3 region is CASSDTWTPTTSTDTQYF. Written as DNA, the CDR3 is TGTGCCAGCAGTGATACGTGGACTCCTACTACATCGACAGATACGCAGTATTTT.